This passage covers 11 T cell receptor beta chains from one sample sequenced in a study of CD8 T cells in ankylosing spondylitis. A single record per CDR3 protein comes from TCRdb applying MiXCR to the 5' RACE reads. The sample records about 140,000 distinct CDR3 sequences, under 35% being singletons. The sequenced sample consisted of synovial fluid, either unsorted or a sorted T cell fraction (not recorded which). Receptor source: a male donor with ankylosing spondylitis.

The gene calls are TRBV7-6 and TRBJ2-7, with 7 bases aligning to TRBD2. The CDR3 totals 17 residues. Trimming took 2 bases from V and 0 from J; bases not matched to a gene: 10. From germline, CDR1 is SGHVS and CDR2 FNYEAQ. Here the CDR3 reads CASSLIPSGPYSYEQYF. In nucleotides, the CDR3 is TGTGCCAGCAGCTTAATACCTAGCGGACCATACTCCTACGAGCAGTACTTC.

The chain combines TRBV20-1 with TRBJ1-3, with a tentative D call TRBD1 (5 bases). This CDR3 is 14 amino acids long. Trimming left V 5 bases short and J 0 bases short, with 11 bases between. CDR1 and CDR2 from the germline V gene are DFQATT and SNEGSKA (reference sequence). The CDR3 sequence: CSAGGPYSGNTIYF. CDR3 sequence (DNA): TGCAGTGCTGGGGGACCCTACTCTGGAAACACCATATATTTT.

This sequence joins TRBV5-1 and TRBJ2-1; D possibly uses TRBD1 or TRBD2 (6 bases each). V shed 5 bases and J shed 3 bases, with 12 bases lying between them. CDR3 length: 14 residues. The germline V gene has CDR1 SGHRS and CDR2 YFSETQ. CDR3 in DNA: TGCGCCAGCAGTAGGGGGGAGCTCTACAATGAGCAGTTCTTC. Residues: CASSRGELYNEQFF.

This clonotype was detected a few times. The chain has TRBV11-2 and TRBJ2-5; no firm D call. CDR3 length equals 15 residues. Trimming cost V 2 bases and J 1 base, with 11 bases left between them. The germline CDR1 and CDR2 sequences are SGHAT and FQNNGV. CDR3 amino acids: CASSLHAGSQETQYF. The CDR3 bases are TGTGCCAGCAGCTTACATGCTGGCAGCCAAGAGACCCAGTACTTC.

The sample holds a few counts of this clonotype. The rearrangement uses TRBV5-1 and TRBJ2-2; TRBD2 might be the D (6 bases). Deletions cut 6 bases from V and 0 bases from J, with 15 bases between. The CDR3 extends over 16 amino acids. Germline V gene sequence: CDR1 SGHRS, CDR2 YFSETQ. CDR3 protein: CASIESGFANTGELFF. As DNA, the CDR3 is TGCGCCAGCATAGAGAGCGGGTTCGCGAACACCGGGGAGCTGTTTTTT.

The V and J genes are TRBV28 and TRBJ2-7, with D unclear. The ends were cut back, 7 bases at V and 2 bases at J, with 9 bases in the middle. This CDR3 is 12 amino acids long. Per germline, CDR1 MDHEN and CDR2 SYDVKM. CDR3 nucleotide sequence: TGTGCCAGCACCGAGCCACCCTACGAGCAGTACTTC. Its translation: CASTEPPYEQYF.

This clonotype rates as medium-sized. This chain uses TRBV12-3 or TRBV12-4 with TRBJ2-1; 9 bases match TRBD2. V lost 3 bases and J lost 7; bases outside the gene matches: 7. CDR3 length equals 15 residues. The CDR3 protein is CASSFGGGAKNEQFF. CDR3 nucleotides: TGTGCCAGCAGTTTTGGCGGGGGGGCCAAAAATGAGCAGTTCTTC.

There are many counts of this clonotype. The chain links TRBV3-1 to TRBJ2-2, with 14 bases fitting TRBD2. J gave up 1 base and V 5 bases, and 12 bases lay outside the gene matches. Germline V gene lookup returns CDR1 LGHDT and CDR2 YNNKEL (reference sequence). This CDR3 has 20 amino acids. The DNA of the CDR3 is TGTGCCAGCAGCTCCCGCGTAGGACTAGCGGGGGGCCTGAACACCGGGGAGCTGTTTTTT. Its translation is CASSSRVGLAGGLNTGELFF.

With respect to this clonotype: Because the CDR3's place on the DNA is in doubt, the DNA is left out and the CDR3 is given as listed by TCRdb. CDR3 region: CASSSSASGSYEQYF. The gene calls are TRBV27 and TRBJ2-7; TRBD2 is the table's D call and was not checked against the DNA. The CDR3 is 15 amino acids in total, end residues counted. CDR1 is MNHEY and CDR2 is SMNVEV in the germline V gene (reference sequence).

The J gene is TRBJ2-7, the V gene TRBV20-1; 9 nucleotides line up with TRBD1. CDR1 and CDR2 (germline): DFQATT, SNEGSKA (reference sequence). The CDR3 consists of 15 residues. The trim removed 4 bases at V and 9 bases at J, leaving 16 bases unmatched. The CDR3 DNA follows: TGCAGTGCTACCTCCCCGGGGACAGGGACCTTCGGGCAGTACTTC. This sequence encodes CSATSPGTGTFGQYF.

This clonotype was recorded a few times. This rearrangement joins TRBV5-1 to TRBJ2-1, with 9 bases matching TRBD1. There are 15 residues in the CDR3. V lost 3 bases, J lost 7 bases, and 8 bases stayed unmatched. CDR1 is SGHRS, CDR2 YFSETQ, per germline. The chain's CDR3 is CASSSSDRGMNEQFF. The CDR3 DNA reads TGCGCCAGCAGCTCCTCAGACAGGGGGATGAATGAGCAGTTCTTC.